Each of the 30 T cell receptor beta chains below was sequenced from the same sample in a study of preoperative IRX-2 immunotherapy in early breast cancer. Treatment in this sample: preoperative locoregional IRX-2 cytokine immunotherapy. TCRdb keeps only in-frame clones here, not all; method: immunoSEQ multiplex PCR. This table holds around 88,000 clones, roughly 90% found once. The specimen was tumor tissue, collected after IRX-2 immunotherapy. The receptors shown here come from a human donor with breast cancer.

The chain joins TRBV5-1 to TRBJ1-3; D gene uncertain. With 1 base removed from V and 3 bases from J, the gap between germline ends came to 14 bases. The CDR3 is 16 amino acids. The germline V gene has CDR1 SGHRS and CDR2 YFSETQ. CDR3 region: CASSLTDQVFGNTIYF. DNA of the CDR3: TGCGCCAGCAGCTTGACAGACCAAGTATTTGGAAACACCATATATTTT.

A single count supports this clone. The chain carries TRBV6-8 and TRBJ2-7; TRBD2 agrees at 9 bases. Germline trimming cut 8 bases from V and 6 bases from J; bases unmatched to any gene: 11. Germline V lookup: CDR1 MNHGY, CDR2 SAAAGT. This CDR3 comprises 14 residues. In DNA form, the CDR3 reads TGTGCCAGCCGAAAGCGGGGGGAAAATTCCGAGCAGTACTTC. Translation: CASRKRGENSEQYF.

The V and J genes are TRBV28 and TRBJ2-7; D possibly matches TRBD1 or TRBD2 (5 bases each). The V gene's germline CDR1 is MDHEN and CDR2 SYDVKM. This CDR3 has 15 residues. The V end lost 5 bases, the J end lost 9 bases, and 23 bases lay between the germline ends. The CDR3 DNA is TGTGCCAGCAGTCTCCCCGGGACCGCTCCCTGGGGGCAGTACTTC. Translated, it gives CASSLPGTAPWGQYF.

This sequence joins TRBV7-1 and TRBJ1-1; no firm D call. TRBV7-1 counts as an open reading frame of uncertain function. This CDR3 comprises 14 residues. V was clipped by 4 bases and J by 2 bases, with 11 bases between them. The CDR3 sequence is CASSLGQTNTEAFF. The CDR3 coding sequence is TGTGCCAGCAGCTTAGGGCAGACCAACACTGAAGCTTTCTTT.

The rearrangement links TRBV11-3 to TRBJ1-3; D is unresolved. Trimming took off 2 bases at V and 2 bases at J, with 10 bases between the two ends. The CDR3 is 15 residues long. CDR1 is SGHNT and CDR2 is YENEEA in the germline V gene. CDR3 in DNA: TGTGCCAGCAGCTTACTACGGTCCACTGGAAACACCATATATTTT. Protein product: CASSLLRSTGNTIYF. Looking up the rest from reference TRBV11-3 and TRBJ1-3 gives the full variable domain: EAGVVQSPRYKIIEKKQPVAFWCNPISGHNTLYWYLQNLGQGPELLIRYENEEAVDDSQLPKDRFSAERLKGVDSTLKIQPAELGDSAVYLCASSLLRSTGNTIYFGEGSWLTVV.

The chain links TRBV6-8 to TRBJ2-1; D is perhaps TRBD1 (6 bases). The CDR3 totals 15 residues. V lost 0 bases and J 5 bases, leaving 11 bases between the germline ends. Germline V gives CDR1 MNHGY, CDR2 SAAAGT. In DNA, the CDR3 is TGTGCCAGCAGTTACTCGACAGGACCTAACAATGAGCAGTTCTTC. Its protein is CASSYSTGPNNEQFF.

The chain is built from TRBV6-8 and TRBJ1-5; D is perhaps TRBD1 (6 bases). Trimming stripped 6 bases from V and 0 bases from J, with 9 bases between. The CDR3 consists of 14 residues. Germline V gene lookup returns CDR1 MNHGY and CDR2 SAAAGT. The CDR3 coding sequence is TGTGCCAGCAGCACCAGGGGTAGCAATCAGCCCCAGCATTTT. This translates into CASSTRGSNQPQHF.

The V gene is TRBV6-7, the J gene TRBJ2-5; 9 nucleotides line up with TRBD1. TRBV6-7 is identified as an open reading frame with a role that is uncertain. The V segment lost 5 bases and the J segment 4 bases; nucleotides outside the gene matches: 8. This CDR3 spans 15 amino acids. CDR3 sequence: CASSTRQGGIETQYF. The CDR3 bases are TGTGCCAGCAGTACCAGACAGGGGGGGATAGAGACCCAGTACTTC.

The CDR3 sequence is CASSPGSEWGEKLFF. DNA of the CDR3: TGTGCCAGCTCACCAGGTTCGGAATGGGGTGAAAAACTGTTTTTT. The gene calls are TRBV18 and TRBJ1-4; D is uncertain. The V and J ends lost 2 bases and 7 bases respectively, with 14 bases between them. Germline CDR1 is KGHSH and CDR2 is LQKENI. The CDR3 sequence is 15 residues long. Together with reference TRBV18 and TRBJ1-4, the CDR3 gives the full variable domain: NAGVMQNPRHLVRRRGQEARLRCSPMKGHSHVYWYRQLPEEGLKFMVYLQKENIIDESGMPKERFSAEFPKEGPSILRIQQVVRGDSAAYFCASSPGSEWGEKLFFGSGTQLSVL.

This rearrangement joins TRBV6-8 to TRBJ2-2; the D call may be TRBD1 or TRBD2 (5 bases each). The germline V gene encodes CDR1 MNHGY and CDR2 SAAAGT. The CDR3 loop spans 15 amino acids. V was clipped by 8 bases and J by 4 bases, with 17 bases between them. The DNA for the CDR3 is TGTGCCAGCGGAAGGGGTCGGGATTCCACCGGGGAGCTGTTTTTT. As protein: CASGRGRDSTGELFF.

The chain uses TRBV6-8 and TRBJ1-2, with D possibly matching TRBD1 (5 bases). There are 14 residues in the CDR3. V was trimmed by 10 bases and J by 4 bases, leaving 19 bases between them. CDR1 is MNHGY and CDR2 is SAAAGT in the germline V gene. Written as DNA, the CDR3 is TGTGCCATCAAGGGGCGCTCCCGCGGCTATGGCTACACCTTC. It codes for CAIKGRSRGYGYTF.

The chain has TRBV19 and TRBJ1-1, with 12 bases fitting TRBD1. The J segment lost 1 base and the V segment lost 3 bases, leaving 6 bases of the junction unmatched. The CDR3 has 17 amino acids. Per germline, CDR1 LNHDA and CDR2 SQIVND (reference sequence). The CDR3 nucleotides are TGTGCCAGTAGTATTCTCTGGGACAGGGGGCCGAACACTGAAGCTTTCTTT. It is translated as CASSILWDRGPNTEAFF.

The CDR3 DNA sequence: TGTGCCAGCAGCCACTCCGGAAGGAGTACTGAAGCTTTCTTT. It is translated as CASSHSGRSTEAFF. The chain couples TRBV22-1 to TRBJ1-1. TRBV22-1 is a recognized pseudogene. This CDR3 is built from 14 residues.

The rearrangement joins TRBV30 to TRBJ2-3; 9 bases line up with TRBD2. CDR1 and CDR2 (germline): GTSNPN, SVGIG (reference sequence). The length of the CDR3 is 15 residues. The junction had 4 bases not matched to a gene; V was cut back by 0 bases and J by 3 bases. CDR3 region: CAWSVAGGGTDTQYF. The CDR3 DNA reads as TGTGCCTGGAGTGTAGCGGGAGGAGGAACAGATACGCAGTATTTT.

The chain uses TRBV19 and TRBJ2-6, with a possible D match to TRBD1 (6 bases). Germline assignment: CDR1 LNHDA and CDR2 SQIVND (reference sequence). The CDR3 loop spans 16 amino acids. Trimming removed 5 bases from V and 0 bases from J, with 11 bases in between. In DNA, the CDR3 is TGTGCCAGTAGTTCACAGGGCCGCTCTGGGGCCAACGTCCTGACTTTC. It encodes CASSSQGRSGANVLTF.

CDR3 residues: CASSYFTGTATNSNQPQHF. DNA for the CDR3: TGTGCCAGCAGTTACTTTACCGGGACAGCAACAAATAGCAATCAGCCCCAGCATTTT. This rearrangement joins TRBV6-7 to TRBJ1-5; 7 bases are a match to TRBD1. TRBV6-7 has ORF status, its function being uncertain. The CDR3 has 19 residues. Unmatched junction bases numbered 12, after V lost 1 base and J lost 0 bases.

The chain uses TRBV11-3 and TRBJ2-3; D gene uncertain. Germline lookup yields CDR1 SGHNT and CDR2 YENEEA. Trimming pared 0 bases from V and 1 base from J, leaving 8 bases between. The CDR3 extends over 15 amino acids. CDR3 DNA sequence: TGTGCCAGCAGCTTAGACCCATCCCGCACAGATACGCAGTATTTT. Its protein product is CASSLDPSRTDTQYF.

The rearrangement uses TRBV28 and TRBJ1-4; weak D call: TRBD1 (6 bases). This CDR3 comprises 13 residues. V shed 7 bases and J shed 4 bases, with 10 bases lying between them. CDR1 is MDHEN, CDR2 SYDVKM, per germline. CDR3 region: CASKGGVNEKLFF. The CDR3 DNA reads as TGTGCCAGCAAAGGGGGGGTTAATGAAAAACTGTTTTTT.

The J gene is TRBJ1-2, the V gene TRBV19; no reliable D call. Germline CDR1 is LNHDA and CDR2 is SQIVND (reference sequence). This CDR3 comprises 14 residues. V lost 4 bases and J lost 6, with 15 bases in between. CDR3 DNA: TGTGCCAGTAGTACCGACCCCGGCTGGAATGGCTACACCTTC. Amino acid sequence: CASSTDPGWNGYTF.

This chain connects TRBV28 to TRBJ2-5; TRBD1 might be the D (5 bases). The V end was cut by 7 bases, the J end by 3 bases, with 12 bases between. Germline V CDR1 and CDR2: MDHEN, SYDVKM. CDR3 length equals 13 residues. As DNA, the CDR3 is TGTGCCAGCACCGTCAGGGTTGAAGAGACCCAGTACTTC. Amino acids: CASTVRVEETQYF.

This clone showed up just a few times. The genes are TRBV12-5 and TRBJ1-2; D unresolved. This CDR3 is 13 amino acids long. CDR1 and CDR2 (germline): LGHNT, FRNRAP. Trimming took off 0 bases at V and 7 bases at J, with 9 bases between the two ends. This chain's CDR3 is CASGLVAFSGYTF. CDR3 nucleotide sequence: TGTGCTAGTGGTTTGGTGGCATTTTCTGGCTACACCTTC.

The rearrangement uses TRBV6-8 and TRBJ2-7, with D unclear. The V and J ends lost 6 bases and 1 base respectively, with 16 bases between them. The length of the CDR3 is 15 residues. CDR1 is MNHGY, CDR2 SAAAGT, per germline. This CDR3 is CASRQTPGRSYEQYF. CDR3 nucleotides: TGTGCCAGCAGACAAACACCCGGACGATCCTACGAGCAGTACTTC.

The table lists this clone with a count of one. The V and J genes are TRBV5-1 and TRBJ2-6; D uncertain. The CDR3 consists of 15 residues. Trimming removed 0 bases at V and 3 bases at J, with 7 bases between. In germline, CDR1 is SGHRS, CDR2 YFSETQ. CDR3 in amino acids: CASSLVHGGANVLTF. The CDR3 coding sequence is TGCGCCAGCAGCTTGGTCCATGGTGGGGCCAACGTCCTGACTTTC.

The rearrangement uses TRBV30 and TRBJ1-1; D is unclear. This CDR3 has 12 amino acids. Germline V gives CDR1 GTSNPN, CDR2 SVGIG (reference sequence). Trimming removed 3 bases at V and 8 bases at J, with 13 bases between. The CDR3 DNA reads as TGTGCCTGGAGCGCTTCCCTGGCGGAAGCTTTCTTT. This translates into CAWSASLAEAFF.

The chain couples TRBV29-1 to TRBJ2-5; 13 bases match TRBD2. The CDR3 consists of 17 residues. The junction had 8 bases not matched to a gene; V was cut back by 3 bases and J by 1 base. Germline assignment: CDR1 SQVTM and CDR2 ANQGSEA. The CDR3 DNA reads TGCAGCGTTGATGGACTAGCGGGAGTCAGGACCCAAGAGACCCAGTACTTC. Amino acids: CSVDGLAGVRTQETQYF.

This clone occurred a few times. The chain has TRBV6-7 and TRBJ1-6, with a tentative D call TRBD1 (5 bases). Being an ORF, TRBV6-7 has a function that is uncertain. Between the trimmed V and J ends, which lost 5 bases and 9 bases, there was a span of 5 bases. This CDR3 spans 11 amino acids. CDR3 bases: TGTGCCAGCAGTGACAGTTCACCCCTCCACTTT. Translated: CASSDSSPLHF.

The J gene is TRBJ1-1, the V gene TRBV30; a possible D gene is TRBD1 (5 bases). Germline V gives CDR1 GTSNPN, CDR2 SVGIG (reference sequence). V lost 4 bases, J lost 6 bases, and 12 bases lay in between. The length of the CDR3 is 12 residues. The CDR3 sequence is CAWKAGVAEAFF. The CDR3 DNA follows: TGTGCCTGGAAGGCGGGGGTTGCTGAAGCTTTCTTT.

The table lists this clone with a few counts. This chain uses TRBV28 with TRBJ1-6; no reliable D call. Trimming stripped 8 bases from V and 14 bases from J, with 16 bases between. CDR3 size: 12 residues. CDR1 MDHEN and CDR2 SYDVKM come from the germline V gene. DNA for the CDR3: TGTGCCAGCGAAAACCCCCAGAGTTCCCTCCACTTT. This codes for CASENPQSSLHF.

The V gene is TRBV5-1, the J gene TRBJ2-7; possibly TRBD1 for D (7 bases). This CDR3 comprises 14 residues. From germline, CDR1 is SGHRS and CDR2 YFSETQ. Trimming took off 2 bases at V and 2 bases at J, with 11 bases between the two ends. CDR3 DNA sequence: TGCGCCAGCAGCTTCGGGGGACAGCCCTACGAGCAGTACTTC. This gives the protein CASSFGGQPYEQYF. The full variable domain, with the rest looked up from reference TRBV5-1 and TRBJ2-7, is KAGVTQTPRYLIKTRGQQVTLSCSPISGHRSVSWYQQTPGQGLQFLFEYFSETQRNKGNFPGRFSGRQFSNSRSEMNVSTLELGDSALYLCASSFGGQPYEQYFGPGTRLTVT.

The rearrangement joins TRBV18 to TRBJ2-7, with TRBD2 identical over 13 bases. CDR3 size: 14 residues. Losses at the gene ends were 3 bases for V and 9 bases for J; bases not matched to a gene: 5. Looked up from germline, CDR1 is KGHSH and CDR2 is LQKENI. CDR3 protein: CASSPGLAGDWQYF. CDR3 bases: TGTGCCAGCTCACCCGGACTAGCGGGAGATTGGCAGTACTTC.